These T cell receptor beta chains were read from a single sample in a study of OX40 agonist ivuxolimab in advanced cancers. Assay: immunoSEQ multiplex PCR; the TCRdb copy retains only in-frame clones and omits some. The repertoire consists of roughly 11,000 clones, with roughly four fifths occurring once and the leading ten covering over 12%. The sample here was CD4+ or CD8+ T cells sorted from blood, taken in a trial of the OX40 agonist ivuxolimab. These receptors originate from an adult with an advanced solid tumor such as melanoma, head and neck, liver or kidney cancer. Each CDR3 is given with its conserved first and last residue. The order of the fields is D gene, J gene, CDR3 length, clone size, V gene, CDR3 DNA, CDR3 protein. D genes are given only for firm matches. Clone size is not always given. Where it is, it says once, few, many or a class for expanded clones.

NA	TRBJ2-2	12	once	TRBV10-3	TGTGCCATCAGAGCAGACACCGGGGAGCTGTTTTTT	CAIRADTGELFF
NA	TRBJ2-7	14	once	TRBV27	TGTGCCAGCAGTCCACAGGGGGGGCCCTACGAGCAGTACTTC	CASSPQGGPYEQYF
NA	TRBJ2-1	12	NA	TRBV27	TGTGCCAGCAGTTTTGGGGGGAATGAGCAGTTCTTC	CASSFGGNEQFF
TRBD1	TRBJ2-2	14	NA	TRBV5-1	TGCGCCAGCAGCTTGGGACAGGGTACCGGGGAGCTGTTTTTT	CASSLGQGTGELFF
NA	TRBJ1-5	13	NA	TRBV7-9	TGTGCCAGCAGCTTAGGGGATGATCAGCCCCAGCATTTT	CASSLGDDQPQHF
NA	TRBJ2-5	11	NA	TRBV29-1	TGCAGCGTTTTTAATCAAGAGACCCAGTACTTC	CSVFNQETQYF
TRBD2	TRBJ2-7	14	NA	TRBV27	TGTGCCAGCAGTTTCGAGGGAGGGAGGGACGAGCAGTACTTC	CASSFEGGRDEQYF
TRBD1	TRBJ1-1	13	NA	TRBV30	TGTGCCCGGATCACAGGGGGGAACACTGAAGCTTTCTTT	CARITGGNTEAFF
NA	TRBJ2-3	15	once	TRBV11-2	TGTGCCAGCAGCTTAGATTATGGCGGTACAGATACGCAGTATTTT	CASSLDYGGTDTQYF
TRBD2	TRBJ2-1	16	NA	TRBV11-3	TGTGCCAGCAGCTTAGTTCGGGGCGGGGGAAGCAATGAGCAGTTCTTC	CASSLVRGGGSNEQFF
TRBD1	TRBJ2-2	17	NA	TRBV7-7	TGTGCTAGCAGCTCGACAGGACAGGGGTCTCTGGCCGGGGAGCTGTTTTTT	CASSSTGQGSLAGELFF
NA	TRBJ2-2	14	NA	TRBV6-5	TGTGCCAGCAGTTGGGGGCAGGGCGGCGGGGAGCTGTTTTTT	CASSWGQGGGELFF
TRBD1	TRBJ2-3	17	medium-sized	TRBV4-1	TGCGCCAGCAGCCAGGCCCGACAGGGTAGCGGCACAGATACGCAGTATTTT	CASSQARQGSGTDTQYF
NA	TRBJ2-5	21	NA	TRBV19	TGTGCCAGTAGCTACATCGGACAGGGAATGAACTGGCGGGGGTACCAAGAGACCCAGTACTTC	CASSYIGQGMNWRGYQETQYF
TRBD1	TRBJ2-7	16	NA	TRBV7-9	TGTGCCAGCAGCTTAGCGAGGACAGGGGGATCGGCCGAGCAGTACTTC	CASSLARTGGSAEQYF
NA	TRBJ1-3	14	NA	TRBV10-3	TGTGCCATCACTCCGGTCCTCTCTGGAAACACCATATATTTT	CAITPVLSGNTIYF
TRBD1	TRBJ2-1	15	NA	TRBV7-4	TGTGCCAGCAGCTTAGGGACAGGGCCCTACAATGAGCAGTTCTTC	CASSLGTGPYNEQFF
TRBD1	TRBJ2-5	15	NA	TRBV27	TGTGCCAGCAGTCTAACAGGGGGCTGGGGAGAGACCCAGTACTTC	CASSLTGGWGETQYF
NA	TRBJ2-7	15	few	TRBV6-6	TGTGCCAGCAGTCCTTACACAGGCCCCCGGGACGAGCAGTACTTC	CASSPYTGPRDEQYF
TRBD2	TRBJ2-1	14	NA	TRBV27	TGTGCCAGCAGGGCGGGAGTGCGGGGCAATGAGCAGTTCTTC	CASRAGVRGNEQFF
TRBD1	TRBJ2-1	15	once	TRBV6-1	TGTGCCAGCAGTCGACAGGGGGGGGATTACAATGAGCAGTTCTTC	CASSRQGGDYNEQFF
NA	TRBJ2-7	12	NA	TRBV18	TGTGCCAGCTCACCACAGGGTGGCGAGCAGTACTTC	CASSPQGGEQYF
TRBD1	TRBJ1-2	15	NA	TRBV9	TGTGCCAGCAGCGCCCTGGACAGGATTAGGTATGGCTACACCTTC	CASSALDRIRYGYTF
NA	TRBJ2-1	14	NA	TRBV10-2	TGCGCCAGCAGTGAGATCACGACCTACAATGAGCAGTTCTTC	CASSEITTYNEQFF
NA	TRBJ2-7	13	NA	TRBV5-1	TGCGCCAGCAGCCTCGGGATCTCCTACGAGCAGTACTTC	CASSLGISYEQYF
TRBD2	TRBJ2-2	14	once	TRBV2	TGTGCCAGCTCTGGGACTAGGTCCAAAGGGGAGCTGTTTTTT	CASSGTRSKGELFF
TRBD2	TRBJ2-1	16	NA	TRBV9	TGTGCCAGCAGCTCCTTTGGGGGAGGGGAGGACAATGAGCAGTTCTTC	CASSSFGGGEDNEQFF
NA	TRBJ1-5	14	NA	TRBV21-1	TGTGCCAGCTTCCGGGACAGGGTGTCTCAGCCCCAGCATTTT	CASFRDRVSQPQHF